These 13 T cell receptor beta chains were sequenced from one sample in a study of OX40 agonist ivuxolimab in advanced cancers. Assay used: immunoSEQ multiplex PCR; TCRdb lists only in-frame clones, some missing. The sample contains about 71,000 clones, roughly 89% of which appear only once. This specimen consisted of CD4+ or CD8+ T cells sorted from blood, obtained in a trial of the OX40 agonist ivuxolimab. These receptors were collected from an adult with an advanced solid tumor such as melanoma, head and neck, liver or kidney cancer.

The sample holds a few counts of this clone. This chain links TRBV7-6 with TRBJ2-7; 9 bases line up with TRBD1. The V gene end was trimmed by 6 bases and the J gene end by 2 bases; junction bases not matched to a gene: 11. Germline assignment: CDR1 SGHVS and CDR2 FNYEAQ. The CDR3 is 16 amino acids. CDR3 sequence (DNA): TGTGCCAGCAGGTCTTTCCCGGGACAGGGTCCCTACGAGCAGTACTTC. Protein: CASRSFPGQGPYEQYF.

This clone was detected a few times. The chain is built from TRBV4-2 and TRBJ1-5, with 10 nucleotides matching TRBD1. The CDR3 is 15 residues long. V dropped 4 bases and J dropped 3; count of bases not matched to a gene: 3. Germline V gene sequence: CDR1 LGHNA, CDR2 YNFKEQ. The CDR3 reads CASSLGTGANQPQHF. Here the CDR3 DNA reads TGTGCCAGCAGCCTCGGGACAGGGGCCAATCAGCCCCAGCATTTT.

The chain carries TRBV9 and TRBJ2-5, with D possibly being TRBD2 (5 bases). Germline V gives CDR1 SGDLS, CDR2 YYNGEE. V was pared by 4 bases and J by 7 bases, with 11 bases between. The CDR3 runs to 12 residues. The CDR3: CASSLEGGTQYF. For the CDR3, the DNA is TGTGCCAGCAGCCTAGAGGGCGGGACCCAGTACTTC. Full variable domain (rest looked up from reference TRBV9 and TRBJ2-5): DSGVTQTPKHLITATGQRVTLRCSPRSGDLSVYWYQQSLDQGLQFLIQYYNGEERAKGNILERFSAQQFPDLHSELNLSSLELGDSALYFCASSLEGGTQYFGPGTRLLVL.

As DNA, the CDR3 is TGTGCCAGCAGCCCAGGATTGGGGGGGCCCCTCCGAGGAAACACCATATATTTT. Translation: CASSPGLGGPLRGNTIYF. The gene calls are TRBV7-6 and TRBJ1-3; TRBD1 is a possible D gene (6 bases). Germline V gene sequence: CDR1 SGHVS, CDR2 FNYEAQ. The CDR3 has 18 residues. Between the trimmed V and J ends, which lost 5 bases and 4 bases, there was a span of 24 bases.

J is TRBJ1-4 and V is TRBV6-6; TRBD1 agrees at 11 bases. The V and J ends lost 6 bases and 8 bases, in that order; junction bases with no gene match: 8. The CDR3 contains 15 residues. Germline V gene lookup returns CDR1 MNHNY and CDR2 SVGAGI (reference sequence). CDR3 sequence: CASRRPGQGDEKLFF. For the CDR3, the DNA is TGTGCCAGCAGAAGACCGGGACAGGGGGACGAAAAACTGTTTTTT.

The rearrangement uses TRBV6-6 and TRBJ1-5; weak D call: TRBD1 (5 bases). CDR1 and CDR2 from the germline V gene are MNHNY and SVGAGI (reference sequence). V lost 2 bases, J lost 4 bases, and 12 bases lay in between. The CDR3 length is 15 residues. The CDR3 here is CASSYKPGGNQPQHF. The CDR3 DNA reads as TGTGCCAGCAGTTACAAACCGGGGGGAAATCAGCCCCAGCATTTT.

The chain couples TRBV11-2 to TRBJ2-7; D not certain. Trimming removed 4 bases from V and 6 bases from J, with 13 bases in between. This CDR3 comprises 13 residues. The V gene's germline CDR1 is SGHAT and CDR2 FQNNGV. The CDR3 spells CASSSVSFGEQYF. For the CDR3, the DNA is TGTGCCAGCAGCTCTGTCTCCTTTGGCGAGCAGTACTTC.

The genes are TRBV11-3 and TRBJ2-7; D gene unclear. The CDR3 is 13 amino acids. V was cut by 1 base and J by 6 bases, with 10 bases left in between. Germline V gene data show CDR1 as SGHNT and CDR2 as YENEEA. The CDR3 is CASSLVLEAEQYF. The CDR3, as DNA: TGTGCCAGCAGCTTAGTTCTAGAGGCCGAGCAGTACTTC.

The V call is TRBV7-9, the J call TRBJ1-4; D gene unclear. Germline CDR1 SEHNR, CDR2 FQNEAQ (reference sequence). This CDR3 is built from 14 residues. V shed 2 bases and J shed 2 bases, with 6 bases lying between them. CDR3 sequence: CASSLQSTNEKLFF. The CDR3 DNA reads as TGTGCCAGCAGCTTACAGAGTACTAATGAAAAACTGTTTTTT.

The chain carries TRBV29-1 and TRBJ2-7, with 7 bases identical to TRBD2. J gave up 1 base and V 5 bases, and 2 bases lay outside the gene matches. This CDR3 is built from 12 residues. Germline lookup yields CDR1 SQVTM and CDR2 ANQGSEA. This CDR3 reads CSVSGRSYEQYF. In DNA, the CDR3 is TGCAGCGTTTCCGGGAGGTCCTACGAGCAGTACTTC.

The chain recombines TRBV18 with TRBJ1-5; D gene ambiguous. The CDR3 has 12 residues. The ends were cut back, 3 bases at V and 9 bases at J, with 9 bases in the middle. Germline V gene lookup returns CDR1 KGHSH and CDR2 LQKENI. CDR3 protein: CASSPPSGPQHF. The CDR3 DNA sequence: TGTGCCAGCTCACCCCCTTCTGGGCCCCAGCATTTT.

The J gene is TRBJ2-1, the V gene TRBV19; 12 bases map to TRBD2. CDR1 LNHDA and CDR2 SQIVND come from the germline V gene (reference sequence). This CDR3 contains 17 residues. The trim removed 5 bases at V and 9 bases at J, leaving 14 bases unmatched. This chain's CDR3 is CASSPSGRAVSFGEQFF. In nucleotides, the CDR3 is TGTGCCAGTAGTCCTAGCGGGAGGGCGGTCAGTTTTGGTGAGCAGTTCTTC.

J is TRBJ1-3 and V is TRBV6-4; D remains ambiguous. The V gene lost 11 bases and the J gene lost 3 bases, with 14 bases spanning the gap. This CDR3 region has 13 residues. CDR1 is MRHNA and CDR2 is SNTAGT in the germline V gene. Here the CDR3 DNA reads TGTGCCCCCAGGTTGAAGGTTGGAAACACCATATATTTT. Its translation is CAPRLKVGNTIYF.